Presented here are 32 T cell receptor beta chains from one specimen sequenced in a study of blood T cell repertoires in COVID-19. Using immunoSEQ multiplex PCR, the repertoire was profiled, and TCRdb retains in-frame clones only, with some absent. The data hold 62,000 or so clones, with approximately 78% observed a single time. The specimen was peripheral blood. These receptors were taken from a man aged 60 to 75 with COVID-19, enrolled during active disease.

The V and J genes are TRBV5-6 and TRBJ2-7, with TRBD2 matching over 7 bases. J lost 10 bases, V lost 0 bases, and 4 bases had no gene match. The CDR3 has 12 amino acids. Germline V CDR1 and CDR2: SGHDT, YYEEEE. CDR3 sequence (DNA): TGTGCCAGCAGCTTGGCCGGGGGGATACAGTACTTC. Protein product: CASSLAGGIQYF.

The V call is TRBV5-1, the J call TRBJ2-4; TRBD1 is a possible D gene (5 bases). Trimming left V 3 bases short and J 1 base short, with 14 bases between. Germline-derived CDR1 and CDR2 are SGHRS and YFSETQ. This CDR3 is built from 16 residues. The CDR3, as DNA: TGCGCCAGCAGCTCCGACAGACCCGGGGCCAAAAACATTCAGTACTTC. Residues: CASSSDRPGAKNIQYF.

This chain uses TRBV19 with TRBJ1-2; no clear D. The ends were cut back, 3 bases at V and 1 base at J, with 6 bases in the middle. Germline lookup yields CDR1 LNHDA and CDR2 SQIVND (reference sequence). There are 13 residues in the CDR3. The CDR3 nucleotides are TGTGCCAGTAGTATCATTGTTAACTATGGCTACACCTTC. As protein: CASSIIVNYGYTF.

CDR3: CASSPRQGNQPQHF. The CDR3 coding sequence is TGTGCCAGCTCACCAAGGCAGGGCAATCAGCCCCAGCATTTT. The chain couples TRBV18 to TRBJ1-5; the D is unclear. The CDR3 length is 14 residues. Per germline, CDR1 KGHSH and CDR2 LQKENI. V lost 2 bases, J lost 2 bases, and 7 bases lay in between.

The chain carries TRBV28 and TRBJ1-4; D not resolved. CDR3 size: 12 residues. Looked up from germline, CDR1 is MDHEN and CDR2 is SYDVKM. V was pared by 7 bases and J by 7 bases, with 10 bases between. The DNA for the CDR3 is TGTGCCAGCAATACAGCAACTGAAAAACTGTTTTTT. Amino acid sequence: CASNTATEKLFF.

V usage is TRBV27 and J usage is TRBJ2-1, with TRBD2 matching over 11 bases. The CDR3 sequence is 16 residues long. Germline V gene data show CDR1 as MNHEY and CDR2 as SMNVEV (reference sequence). V lost 6 bases to trimming and J lost 5 bases; unmatched junction nucleotides: 9. This CDR3 reads CASRTWGGLADNEQFF. As DNA, the CDR3 is TGTGCCAGCAGAACGTGGGGGGGACTAGCGGACAATGAGCAGTTCTTC.

The genes are TRBV7-2 and TRBJ2-1; TRBD2 aligns across 8 bases. Per the germline V gene, CDR1 is SGHTA and CDR2 is FQGNSA. There are 14 residues in the CDR3. V was pared by 4 bases and J by 10 bases, with 9 bases of the junction left unmatched. The CDR3 coding sequence is TGTGCCAGCAGCTCAAGGACTAGCATCTCCGAGCAGTTCTTC. This gives the protein CASSSRTSISEQFF.

V gene TRBV2 combines with J gene TRBJ2-3; TRBD2 aligns across 10 bases. The CDR3 has 16 amino acids. Per germline, CDR1 SNHLY and CDR2 FYNNEI. V shed 3 bases, J shed 6 bases, and the junction held 9 bases outside the gene matches. The CDR3 DNA follows: TGTGCCAGCAGTGAGGCAGCGGGGGGGTTCCGGGATACGCAGTATTTT. Protein: CASSEAAGGFRDTQYF.

The chain uses TRBV2 and TRBJ2-6; D not resolved. CDR1 is SNHLY and CDR2 is FYNNEI in the germline V gene. V was pared by 4 bases and J by 0 bases, with 7 bases between. This CDR3 has 15 residues. The CDR3 DNA sequence: TGTGCCAGCAGTGCCTCCCGCTCTGGGGCCAACGTCCTGACTTTC. Its translation: CASSASRSGANVLTF.

This sequence joins TRBV5-1 and TRBJ2-3; 9 bases map to TRBD2. With 0 bases clipped from V and 2 bases from J, the junction kept 10 bases outside the gene matches. The CDR3 has 18 amino acids. CDR1 is SGHRS, CDR2 YFSETQ, per germline. CDR3 protein: CASSLEFGTSPFTDTQYF. CDR3 sequence (DNA): TGCGCCAGCAGCTTGGAATTTGGGACTAGCCCATTCACAGATACGCAGTATTTT.

The chain uses TRBV3-1 (or the pseudogene TRBV3-2) and TRBJ1-2; 9 positions agree with TRBD1. Germline V gives CDR1 LGHDT, CDR2 YNNKEL (reference sequence). The junction had 7 bases not matched to a gene; V was cut back by 1 base and J by 7 bases. The CDR3 length is 15 residues. The DNA of the CDR3 is TGTGCCAGCAGCCAAGGGGACAGGGAGCTGGCTGGCTACACCTTC. Protein product: CASSQGDRELAGYTF.

The chain joins TRBV5-1 to TRBJ1-2; possibly TRBD1 for D (5 bases). Germline V gene data show CDR1 as SGHRS and CDR2 as YFSETQ. Trimming stripped 3 bases from V and 5 bases from J, with 8 bases between. This CDR3 is 12 amino acids long. CDR3 sequence: CASSSEGYGYTF. DNA of the CDR3: TGCGCCAGCAGCTCGGAGGGGTATGGCTACACCTTC.

The chain combines TRBV3-1 (or the pseudogene TRBV3-2) with TRBJ2-7; a weak D match, TRBD2 (5 bases). CDR1 is LGHDT, CDR2 YNNKEL, per germline (reference sequence). V was trimmed by 1 base and J by 4 bases, leaving 5 bases between them. CDR3 length: 12 residues. The CDR3 DNA is TGTGCCAGCAGCCAAGGGAGGTACGAGCAGTACTTC. Its translation is CASSQGRYEQYF.

The chain uses TRBV7-9 and TRBJ2-1; D is perhaps TRBD2 (5 bases). Germline V CDR1 and CDR2: SEHNR, FQNEAQ (reference sequence). The CDR3 is 14 residues long. V was clipped by 4 bases and J by 4 bases, with 11 bases between them. CDR3: CASSSASKYNEQFF. The CDR3 DNA is TGTGCCAGCAGCTCGGCTAGCAAATACAATGAGCAGTTCTTC.

This sequence joins TRBV2 and TRBJ1-5; no definite D call. Germline lookup yields CDR1 SNHLY and CDR2 FYNNEI. Trimming removed 3 bases at V and 0 bases at J, with 6 bases between. The CDR3 runs 14 residues. CDR3 in DNA: TGTGCCAGCAGTGATCGGTATAGCAATCAGCCCCAGCATTTT. This encodes CASSDRYSNQPQHF.

The chain joins TRBV9 to TRBJ1-6; D is ambiguous. V was clipped by 4 bases and J by 2 bases, with 16 bases between them. Looked up from germline, CDR1 is SGDLS and CDR2 is YYNGEE. The CDR3 is 17 amino acids. CDR3 in DNA: TGTGCCAGCAGCCTTGGGTTTCTTGAGGCCTATAATTCACCCCTCCACTTT. Its translation: CASSLGFLEAYNSPLHF.

The chain recombines TRBV27 with TRBJ1-1; 7 positions match TRBD1. Germline V lookup: CDR1 MNHEY, CDR2 SMNVEV (reference sequence). J lost 10 bases, V lost 4 bases, and 9 bases had no gene match. This CDR3 has 13 residues. CDR3 DNA: TGTGCCAGCAGTTATCAGGAGGGGGCGCTAGCTTTCTTT. Residues: CASSYQEGALAFF.

The chain couples TRBV3-1 (or the pseudogene TRBV3-2) to TRBJ2-7; no clear D gene. CDR1 and CDR2 (germline): LGHDT, YNNKEL (reference sequence). The CDR3 sequence is 13 residues long. With 5 bases removed from V and 2 bases from J, the gap between germline ends came to 10 bases. CDR3 DNA: TGTGCCAGCAGCTACCTCGGTACCTACGAGCAGTACTTC. The encoded protein is CASSYLGTYEQYF.

The rearrangement links TRBV19 to TRBJ2-5; no definite D call. The CDR3 length is 14 residues. V was pared by 3 bases and J by 0 bases, with 8 bases between. The germline V gene has CDR1 LNHDA and CDR2 SQIVND (reference sequence). The CDR3 protein is CASSMGGHQETQYF. The CDR3 bases are TGTGCCAGTAGTATGGGTGGGCACCAAGAGACCCAGTACTTC. The full variable domain, with the rest looked up from reference TRBV19 and TRBJ2-5, is DGGITQSPKYLFRKEGQNVTLSCEQNLNHDAMYWYRQDPGQGLRLIYYSQIVNDFQKGDIAEGYSVSREKKESFPLTVTSAQKNPTAFYLCASSMGGHQETQYFGPGTRLLVL.

This sequence joins TRBV3-1 (or the pseudogene TRBV3-2) and TRBJ2-7, with D possibly TRBD1 on 5 matching bases. CDR3 size: 16 residues. Per germline, CDR1 LGHDT and CDR2 YNNKEL (reference sequence). Trimming cost V 3 bases and J 1 base, with 16 bases left between them. This CDR3 reads CASSQETGYVSYEQYF. The CDR3 DNA reads as TGTGCCAGCAGCCAGGAAACAGGATACGTTTCCTACGAGCAGTACTTC.

The chain carries TRBV7-9 and TRBJ2-5; 8 nucleotides agree with TRBD2. The junction had 11 bases not matched to a gene; V was cut back by 10 bases and J by 1 base. CDR3 size: 15 residues. Germline CDR1 SEHNR, CDR2 FQNEAQ (reference sequence). CDR3 loop: CAITYGAGGQETQYF. DNA of the CDR3: TGTGCCATCACCTACGGTGCGGGGGGCCAAGAGACCCAGTACTTC.

Only a few counts were recorded for this clone. The chain is built from TRBV21-1 and TRBJ1-3; TRBD1, the table's D call, lacks a check against the DNA. TRBV21-1 is tagged as a pseudogene. The CDR3 is 16 amino acids. CDR3 DNA: TGTGCCAGCAGACGAACGACAGGGAAATGGGGCAACACCATATATTTT. Translation gives CASRRTTGKWGNTIYF.

This chain uses TRBV19 with TRBJ1-5; 7 nucleotides agree with TRBD1. V trimming: 6 bases; J trimming: 5 bases; junction bases outside the gene matches: 13. The germline V gene encodes CDR1 LNHDA and CDR2 SQIVND (reference sequence). The CDR3 is 16 amino acids. DNA of the CDR3: TGTGCCAGTAGCACTTGGACAGGCGGTAATCATCAGCCCCAGCATTTT. This translates into CASSTWTGGNHQPQHF.

CDR3 loop: CSVFWTGAGEKLFF. CDR3 nucleotide sequence: TGCAGCGTTTTCTGGACAGGGGCGGGAGAAAAACTGTTTTTT. The V call is TRBV29-1, the J call TRBJ1-4; 9 bases agree with TRBD1. CDR3 size: 14 residues. Germline V gene sequence: CDR1 SQVTM, CDR2 ANQGSEA. Trimming removed 5 bases from V and 8 bases from J; junction bases left unmatched: 9.

The chain has TRBV7-3 and TRBJ2-5; TRBD2 matches 8 bases. V gave up 9 bases and J gave up 7 bases; unmatched junction bases: 13. Per the germline V gene, CDR1 is SGHTA and CDR2 is FQGTGA. The CDR3 extends over 14 amino acids. The CDR3 sequence is CASSESGSSGTQYF. The CDR3 coding sequence is TGTGCCAGTTCAGAGAGCGGGAGTTCAGGGACCCAGTACTTC.

The count of this clone is one. V and J are TRBV6-5 and TRBJ2-3, with 12 bases identical to TRBD2. V lost 10 bases and J lost 7; bases outside the gene matches: 6. CDR3 length equals 13 residues. CDR1 is MNHEY, CDR2 SVGAGI, per germline. The CDR3 reads CATRLAGVNTQYF. The CDR3 region has the DNA TGTGCCACCCGACTAGCGGGGGTAAATACGCAGTATTTT.

The V and J genes are TRBV11-2 and TRBJ2-5; 7 positions agree with TRBD2. From germline, CDR1 is SGHAT and CDR2 FQNNGV. CDR3 length: 14 amino acids. V lost 8 bases, J lost 5 bases, and 11 bases stayed unmatched. In DNA, the CDR3 is TGTGCCAGCTCCCGGGGGAGGGGAGAGGAGACCCAGTACTTC. Translated: CASSRGRGEETQYF.

This clone was recorded only once. The chain joins TRBV5-1 to TRBJ2-5; a possible D gene is TRBD2 (6 bases). CDR1 and CDR2 (germline): SGHRS, YFSETQ. V lost 0 bases, J lost 5 bases, and 8 bases lay in between. The CDR3 length is 13 residues. The CDR3 reads CASSLARGETQYF. The CDR3 coding sequence is TGCGCCAGCAGCTTGGCCCGGGGGGAGACCCAGTACTTC.

V is TRBV21-1 and J is TRBJ1-5; the D call of TRBD1 is as the table states it, not checked on the DNA. TRBV21-1 is a recognized pseudogene. The CDR3 is made up of 15 amino acids. The CDR3 loop is CASSKDRQAHQPQHF. The CDR3 DNA is TGTGCCAGCAGCAAAGATCGACAGGCACATCAGCCCCAGCATTTT.

The chain uses TRBV20-1 and TRBJ2-7; weak D call: TRBD1 (5 bases). V lost 6 bases to trimming and J lost 3 bases, with 9 bases between them. The CDR3 runs to 11 residues. CDR1 is DFQATT, CDR2 SNEGSKA, per germline (reference sequence). CDR3 loop: CSAGALYEQYF. As DNA, the CDR3 is TGCAGTGCAGGGGCCCTCTACGAGCAGTACTTC.

The V gene is TRBV9, the J gene TRBJ1-2; 8 bases are a match to TRBD1. CDR3 length: 14 residues. The V gene's germline CDR1 is SGDLS and CDR2 YYNGEE. V trimming: 4 bases; J trimming: 4 bases; junction bases outside the gene matches: 6. The DNA for the CDR3 is TGTGCCAGCAGCTTAACGACAGGGGTCTATGGCTACACCTTC. This encodes CASSLTTGVYGYTF.

The gene calls are TRBV2 and TRBJ1-1; tentatively, D is TRBD1 (5 bases). The CDR3 consists of 14 residues. The V gene's germline CDR1 is SNHLY and CDR2 FYNNEI. V shed 2 bases and J shed 6 bases, with 13 bases lying between them. The CDR3 here is CASSESGGFAEAFF. Here the CDR3 DNA reads TGTGCCAGCAGTGAATCCGGGGGGTTCGCTGAAGCTTTCTTT.